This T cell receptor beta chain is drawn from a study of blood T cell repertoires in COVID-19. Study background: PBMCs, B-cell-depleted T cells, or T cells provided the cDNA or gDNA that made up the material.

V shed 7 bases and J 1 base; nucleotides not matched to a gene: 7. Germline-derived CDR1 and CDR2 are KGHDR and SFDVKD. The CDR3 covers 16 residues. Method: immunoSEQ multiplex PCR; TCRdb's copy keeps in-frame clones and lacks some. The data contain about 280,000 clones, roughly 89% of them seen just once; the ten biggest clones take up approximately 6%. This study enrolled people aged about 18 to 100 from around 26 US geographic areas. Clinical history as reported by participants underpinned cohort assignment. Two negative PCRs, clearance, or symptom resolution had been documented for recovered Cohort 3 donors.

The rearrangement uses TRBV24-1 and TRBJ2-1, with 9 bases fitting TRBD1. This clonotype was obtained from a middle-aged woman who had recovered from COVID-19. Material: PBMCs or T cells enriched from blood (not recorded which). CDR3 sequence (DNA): TGTGCCACCAGCCAGCCGGGACAGGGATCCTACAATGAGCAGTTCTTC. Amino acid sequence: CATSQPGQGSYNEQFF.